The rows below give T cell receptor beta chains drawn from one sample of a study of shared clonotypes between healthy human individuals. Produced via immunoSEQ multiplex PCR; TCRdb's table is partial and in-frame only. The repertoire holds 950,000 to 1,300,000 clones, with roughly 80% as singletons. The sequencing input was memory CD4+ T cells sorted from blood. These receptors all come from a man aged 18 to 30 in good health. The CDR3 runs from the conserved cysteine through the conserved F or W. Fields, in order: J gene, V gene, clone size, CDR3 protein. Expanded clones get a size class; other rows say once, few or many, or leave the size out.

TRBJ2-3	TRBV6-5	.	CASKLAFLPSTQYF
TRBJ1-2	TRBV18	few	CASSPLSPDDPYGYTF
TRBJ2-2	TRBV5-1	few	CASSLVTSGTGELFF
TRBJ2-7	TRBV25-1	.	CASRASGGSYEQYF
TRBJ2-5	TRBV18	.	CASSPPWSRETQYF
TRBJ2-5	TRBV5-5	once	CASSPSVAGRETQYF
TRBJ2-5	TRBV11-2	.	CASSFSRGMEIQYF
TRBJ2-5	TRBV18	.	CASSPPLRKTQYF
TRBJ1-2	TRBV7-3	.	CASSLMATGAYGYTF
TRBJ2-4	TRBV19	.	CASSSGDLGKNIQYF